This T cell receptor beta chain was retrieved from a study of CD8+ T cells in alopecia areata. General observations from the study: It was observed that many expanded lesional clones persisted in scalp and blood during tofacitinib.

Concerning this clone itself: Its specificity is unknown.

Documented treatment: oral pan-JAK inhibitor, 5-10 mg twice daily. Sorting from PBMCs produced CD4+ and CD8+ T cells. As the sequencing template, cDNA was produced by extracting RNA and reverse transcribing it. Method: immunoSEQ multiplex PCR; TCRdb's copy keeps in-frame clones and lacks some. This table has around 100,000 clones, about nine tenths appearing once. Germline-derived CDR1 and CDR2 are SGHVS and FQNEAQ. The CDR3 totals 16 residues. V lost 5 bases and J 0 bases, leaving 14 bases between the germline ends. The genes are TRBV7-8 and TRBJ1-5; a weak D match, TRBD1 (5 bases). Source: CD8+ T cells sorted from blood, taken around week 34, from a patient treated with tofacitinib. The TCR was taken from a human donor with alopecia areata. In DNA, the CDR3 is TGTGCCAGCAGCCCGAACAGGCACAATAGCAATCAGCCCCAGCATTTT. Its protein product is CASSPNRHNSNQPQHF.